This TCR beta chain is from a study of T cells after yellow fever vaccination. Whole-study results and caveats: Some clonotypes were seen in both the CD4 and the CD8 compartments. These made up a small share and likely arose from convergent recombination. Reappearing after the booster were most of the clones from primary vaccination (about 96% CD4, 88% CD8).

Germline lookup yields CDR1 SEHNR and CDR2 FQNEAQ (reference sequence). V shed 6 bases and J shed 5 bases, with 16 bases lying between them. This CDR3 is built from 14 residues. Ten or more counts support this clonotype. Its antigen is unidentified. In making TCR cDNA, 5'RACE template switching added a universal primer site and UMIs to it. A single record per CDR3 protein comes from TCRdb applying MiXCR to the 5' RACE reads. The repertoire holds around 300,000 distinct CDR3 sequences, 3.5% to 5% seen once, with approximately 20% in the top ten. Source: PBMCs, taken 15 days after the yellow fever booster vaccination. The origin of this receptor is a young man who received the YFV17D yellow fever vaccine. The chain has TRBV7-9 and TRBJ1-2; D perhaps matches TRBD1 (6 bases). CDR3 in amino acids: CASRNGGAPYGYTF. CDR3 nucleotides: TGTGCCAGCAGAAACGGGGGCGCCCCTTATGGCTACACCTTC.